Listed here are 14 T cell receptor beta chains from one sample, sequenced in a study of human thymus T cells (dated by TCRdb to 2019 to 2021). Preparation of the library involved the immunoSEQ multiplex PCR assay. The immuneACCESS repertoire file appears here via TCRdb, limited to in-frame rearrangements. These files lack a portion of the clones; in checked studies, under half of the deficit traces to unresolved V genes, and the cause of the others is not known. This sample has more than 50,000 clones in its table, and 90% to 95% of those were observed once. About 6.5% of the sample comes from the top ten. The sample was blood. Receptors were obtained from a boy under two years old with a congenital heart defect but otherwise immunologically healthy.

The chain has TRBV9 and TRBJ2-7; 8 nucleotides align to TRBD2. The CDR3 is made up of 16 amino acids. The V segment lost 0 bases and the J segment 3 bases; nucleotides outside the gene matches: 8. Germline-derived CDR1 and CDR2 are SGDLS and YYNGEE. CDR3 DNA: TGTGCCAGCAGCGTAGAGGGTACTAGCGGAATCTACGAGCAGTACTTC. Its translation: CASSVEGTSGIYEQYF.

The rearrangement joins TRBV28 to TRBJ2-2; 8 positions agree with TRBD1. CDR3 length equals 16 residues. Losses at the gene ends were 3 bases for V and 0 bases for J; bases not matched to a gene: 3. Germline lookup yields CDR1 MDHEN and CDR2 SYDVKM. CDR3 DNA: TGTGCCAGCAGTTTGTTGGGACAGGCGAACACCGGGGAGCTGTTTTTT. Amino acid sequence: CASSLLGQANTGELFF.

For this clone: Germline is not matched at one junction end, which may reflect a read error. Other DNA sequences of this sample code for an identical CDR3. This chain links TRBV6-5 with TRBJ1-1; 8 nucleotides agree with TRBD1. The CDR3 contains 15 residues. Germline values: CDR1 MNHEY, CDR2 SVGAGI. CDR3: CASSATNRGNTEAFF. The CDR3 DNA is TGTGCCAGCAGTGCGACCAACAGGGGGAACACTGAGGCTTTCTTT.

The chain's CDR3 is CASSLGHTPNYGYTF. In DNA, the CDR3 is TGCGCCAGCAGCTTGGGGCACACCCCGAACTATGGCTACACCTTC. The chain uses TRBV5-1 and TRBJ1-2; no definite D call. This CDR3 comprises 15 residues. Germline CDR1 reads SGHRS; CDR2 reads YFSETQ. V was trimmed by 0 bases and J by 2 bases, leaving 11 bases between them.

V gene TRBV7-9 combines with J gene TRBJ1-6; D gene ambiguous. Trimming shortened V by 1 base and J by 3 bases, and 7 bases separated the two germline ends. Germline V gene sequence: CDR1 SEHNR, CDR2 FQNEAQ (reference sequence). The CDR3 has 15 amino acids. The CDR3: CASSLGTSYNSPLHF. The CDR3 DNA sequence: TGTGCCAGCAGCTTAGGAACCAGCTATAATTCACCCCTCCACTTT.

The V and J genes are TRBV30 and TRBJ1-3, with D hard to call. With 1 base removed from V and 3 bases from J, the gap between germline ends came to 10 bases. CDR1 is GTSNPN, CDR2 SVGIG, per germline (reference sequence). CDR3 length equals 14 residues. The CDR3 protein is CAWSAVPYGNTIYF. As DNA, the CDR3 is TGTGCCTGGAGTGCCGTTCCCTATGGAAACACCATATATTTT.

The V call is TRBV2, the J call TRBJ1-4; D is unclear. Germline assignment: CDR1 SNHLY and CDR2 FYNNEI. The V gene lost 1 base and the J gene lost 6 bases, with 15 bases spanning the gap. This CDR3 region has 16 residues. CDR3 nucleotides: TGTGCCAGCAGTGAAGTTTTGACAACGCTGGATGAAAAACTGTTTTTT. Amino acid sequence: CASSEVLTTLDEKLFF.

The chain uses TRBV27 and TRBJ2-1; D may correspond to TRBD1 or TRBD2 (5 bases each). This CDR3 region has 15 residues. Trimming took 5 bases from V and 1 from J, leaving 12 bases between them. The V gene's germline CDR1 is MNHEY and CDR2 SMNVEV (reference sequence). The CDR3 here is CASSPRDGSYNEQFF. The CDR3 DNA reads TGTGCCAGCAGTCCACGGGACGGATCCTACAATGAGCAGTTCTTC.

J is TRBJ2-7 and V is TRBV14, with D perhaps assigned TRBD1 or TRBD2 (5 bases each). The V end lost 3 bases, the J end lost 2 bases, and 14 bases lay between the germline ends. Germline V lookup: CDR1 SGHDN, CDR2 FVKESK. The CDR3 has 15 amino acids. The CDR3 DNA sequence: TGTGCCAGCAGCCAGCCGGGGCAGGGTACCTACGAGCAGTACTTC. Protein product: CASSQPGQGTYEQYF.

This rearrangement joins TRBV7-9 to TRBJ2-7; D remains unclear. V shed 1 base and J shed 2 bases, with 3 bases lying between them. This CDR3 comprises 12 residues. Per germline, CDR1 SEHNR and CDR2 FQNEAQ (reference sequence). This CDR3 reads CASSLGTYEQYF. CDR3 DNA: TGTGCCAGCAGCTTAGGGACCTACGAGCAGTACTTC.

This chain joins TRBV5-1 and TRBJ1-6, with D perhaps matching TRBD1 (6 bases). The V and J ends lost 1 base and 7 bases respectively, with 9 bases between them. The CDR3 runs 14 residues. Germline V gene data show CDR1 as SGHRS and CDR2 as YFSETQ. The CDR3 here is CASSLNDRNSPLHF. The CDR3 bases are TGCGCCAGCAGCTTGAACGACAGGAATTCACCCCTCCACTTT.

CDR3 region: CASSLGADTQYF. For the CDR3, the DNA is TGCGCCAGCAGCTTGGGGGCGGATACGCAGTATTTT. This chain links TRBV5-1 with TRBJ2-3, with no clear D. Per the germline V gene, CDR1 is SGHRS and CDR2 is YFSETQ. This CDR3 contains 12 residues. The V end lost 0 bases, the J end lost 6 bases, and 5 bases lay between the germline ends.

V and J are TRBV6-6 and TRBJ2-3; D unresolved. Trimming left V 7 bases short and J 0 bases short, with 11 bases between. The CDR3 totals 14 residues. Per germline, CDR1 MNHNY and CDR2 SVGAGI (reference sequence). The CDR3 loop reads CASTSSVSTDTQYF. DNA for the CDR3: TGTGCCAGCACATCCAGCGTGAGCACAGATACGCAGTATTTT.

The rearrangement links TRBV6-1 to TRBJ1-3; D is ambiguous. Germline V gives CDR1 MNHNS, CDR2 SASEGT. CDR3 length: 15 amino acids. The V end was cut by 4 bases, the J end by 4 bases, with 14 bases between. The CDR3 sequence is CASSARLLWGNTIYF. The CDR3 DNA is TGTGCCAGCAGTGCCAGGCTACTTTGGGGAAACACCATATATTTT.